The clone carrying this TCR beta chain has at least ten counts. The target antigen is unknown. These data come from a study of Graves' ophthalmopathy and Graves' hyperthyroidism. Broader study findings: The model achieved 55% to 71% sensitivity and around 72% specificity for ophthalmopathy progression. From stable hyperthyroidism, ophthalmopathy was separated by a 13-signature model with approximately 90% sensitivity and around 79% specificity.

The authors amplified TCR beta CDR3 regions from RNA transcripts. HTBI primers primed a first-round RT-PCR, and a second-round multiplex PCR followed. TCRdb called the multiplex PCR reads again in MiXCR, with one record for every CDR3 protein. The sample yields 650,000 to 900,000 distinct CDR3 sequences, roughly two fifths seen once. This CDR3 is built from 14 residues. V was trimmed by 4 bases and J by 4 bases, leaving 10 bases between them. Germline V gives CDR1 KGHDR, CDR2 SFDVKD. This sequence originates from an adult man with Graves' ophthalmopathy. The sample consisted of peripheral blood. The J gene is TRBJ1-5, the V gene TRBV24-1; D not resolved. The CDR3 DNA follows: TGTGCCACCAGTGAAGACGGCCCAAATCAGCCCCAGCATTTT. It yields the protein CATSEDGPNQPQHF.